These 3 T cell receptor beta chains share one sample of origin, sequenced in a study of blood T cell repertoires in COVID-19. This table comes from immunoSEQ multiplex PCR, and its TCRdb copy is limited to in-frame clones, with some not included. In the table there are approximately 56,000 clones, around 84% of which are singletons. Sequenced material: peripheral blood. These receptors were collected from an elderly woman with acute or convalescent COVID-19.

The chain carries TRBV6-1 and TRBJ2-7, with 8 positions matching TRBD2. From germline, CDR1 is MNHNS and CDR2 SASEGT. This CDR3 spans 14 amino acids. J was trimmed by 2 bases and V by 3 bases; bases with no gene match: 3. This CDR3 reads CASSDRGGAYEQYF. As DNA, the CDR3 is TGTGCCAGCAGTGACCGGGGGGGGGCCTACGAGCAGTACTTC.

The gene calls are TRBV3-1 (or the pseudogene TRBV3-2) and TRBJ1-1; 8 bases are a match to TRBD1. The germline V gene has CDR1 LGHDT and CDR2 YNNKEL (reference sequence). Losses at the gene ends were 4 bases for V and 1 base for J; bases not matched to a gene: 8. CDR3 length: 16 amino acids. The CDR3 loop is CASSLRTGSWNTEAFF. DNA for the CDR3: TGTGCCAGCAGCCTGCGGACAGGGTCCTGGAACACTGAAGCTTTCTTT.

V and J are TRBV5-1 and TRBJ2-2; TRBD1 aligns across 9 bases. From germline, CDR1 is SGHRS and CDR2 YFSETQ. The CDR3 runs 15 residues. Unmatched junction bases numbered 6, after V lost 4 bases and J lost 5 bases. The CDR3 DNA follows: TGCGCCAGCAGCGCCCGGGACAGGGTAACCGGGGAGCTGTTTTTT. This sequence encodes CASSARDRVTGELFF.